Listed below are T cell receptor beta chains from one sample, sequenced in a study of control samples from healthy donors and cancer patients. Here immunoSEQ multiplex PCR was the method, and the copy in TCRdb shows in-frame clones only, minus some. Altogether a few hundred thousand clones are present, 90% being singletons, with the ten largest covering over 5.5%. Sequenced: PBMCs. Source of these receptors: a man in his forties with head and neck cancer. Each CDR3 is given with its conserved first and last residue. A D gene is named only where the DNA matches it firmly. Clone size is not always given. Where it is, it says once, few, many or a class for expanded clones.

TGTGCCAGCAGGGGGGGGATTGAAGCTTTCTTT	CASRGGIEAFF	.	.	TRBV12-3/TRBV12-4	TRBJ1-1
TGTGCCAGCAGTTTAAGCCTAGGGGACACCGGGGAGCTGTTTTTT	CASSLSLGDTGELFF	.	.	TRBV28	TRBJ2-2
TGTGCCAGCAACCGCTTAATCAATCAGCCCCAGCATTTT	CASNRLINQPQHF	.	.	TRBV6-5	TRBJ1-5
TGTGCCAGCAGCTTCCGGGACGGAAACTACGAGCAGTACTTC	CASSFRDGNYEQYF	.	few	TRBV5-4	TRBJ2-7
TGTGCCAGCAGTTCCCCCGGGGGCCTCAAAGGGTCAGATACGCAGTATTTT	CASSSPGGLKGSDTQYF	.	.	TRBV28	TRBJ2-3
TGTGCCAGCAGCCAAGAACTAGCGGGGGGTAGCACAGATACGCAGTATTTT	CASSQELAGGSTDTQYF	TRBD2	.	TRBV14	TRBJ2-3
TGTGCCAGCAGTTTATACGCAGCGGGAGCCTACGAGCAGTACTTC	CASSLYAAGAYEQYF	TRBD2	.	TRBV28	TRBJ2-7
TGTGCCAGCAGCTCAACCCAGCCGGGACAGGGCAATGAGCAGTTCTTC	CASSSTQPGQGNEQFF	TRBD1	.	TRBV7-9	TRBJ2-1
TGTGCCAGCAGCCCTAACACCGGGGAGCTGTTTTTT	CASSPNTGELFF	.	.	TRBV12-3/TRBV12-4	TRBJ2-2
TGTGCCAGCAGCAACCAAGCGGACAGACCCTACGAGCAGTACTTC	CASSNQADRPYEQYF	.	.	TRBV5-4	TRBJ2-7
TGTGCCAGCAGTGTTGACACTGAAGCTTTCTTT	CASSVDTEAFF	.	.	TRBV28	TRBJ1-1
TGTGCCAGCAGCTTGCAGGGGACCACTAATGAAAAACTGTTTTTT	CASSLQGTTNEKLFF	.	.	TRBV7-8	TRBJ1-4
TGTGCCAGCAGTTTAGTAGGTGGGTCTGGGGCCAACGTCCTGACTTTC	CASSLVGGSGANVLTF	.	.	TRBV27	TRBJ2-6
TGTGCCAGCAGCTTTGGGACAGGAAAATCACCCCTCCACTTT	CASSFGTGKSPLHF	TRBD1	.	TRBV11-1	TRBJ1-6
TGTGCCAGCAGCTTAGGGTACACCGGGGAGCTGTTTTTT	CASSLGYTGELFF	.	.	TRBV5-8	TRBJ2-2
TGTGCCAGTAGTATACAGGGACCGAACACTGAAGCTTTCTTT	CASSIQGPNTEAFF	.	once	TRBV19	TRBJ1-1
TGTGCCAGCAGGGAAACAGGGACGCACGAGCAGTACTTC	CASRETGTHEQYF	.	.	TRBV2	TRBJ2-7
TGCGCCAGCAGCCCCCGACCAACAAGAGCAGATACGCAGTATTTT	CASSPRPTRADTQYF	.	.	TRBV5-1	TRBJ2-3
TGTGCCAGCAGCCACCGCGGGCTAGCGGGGTTATTTTATGAGCAGTTCTTC	CASSHRGLAGLFYEQFF	TRBD2	.	TRBV5-6	TRBJ2-1
TGTGCTAGCAGCCAGTCGGGACACCACACAGATACGCAGTATTTT	CASSQSGHHTDTQYF	.	.	TRBV7-7	TRBJ2-3
TGTGCCAGTAGTGTCAGGGATAATTCACCCCTCCACTTT	CASSVRDNSPLHF	.	.	TRBV19	TRBJ1-6
TGTGCCAGCAGCGTTACAGCCCAGGGTTACACTGAAGCTTTCTTT	CASSVTAQGYTEAFF	.	once	TRBV9	TRBJ1-1
TGTGCCAGCAGTCTTAGTATGGGGACCCAGTACTTC	CASSLSMGTQYF	.	.	TRBV2	TRBJ2-5
TGCGCCAGCAGCTTCAGCGGGGGGACCCAAGAGACCCAGTACTTC	CASSFSGGTQETQYF	TRBD2	.	TRBV5-1	TRBJ2-5
TGTGCCAGCAGCTTAGGAAGGGACGTTCATTCCTCTGGGGCCAACGTCCTGACTTTC	CASSLGRDVHSSGANVLTF	.	.	TRBV11-3	TRBJ2-6
TGTGCCAGCAGCCCCAGGGTAGCGGTGACTAATGAAAAACTGTTTTTT	CASSPRVAVTNEKLFF	.	.	TRBV11-2	TRBJ1-4
TGTGCCACAGGGGCGGCTGAAGCTTTCTTT	CATGAAEAFF	.	.	TRBV19	TRBJ1-1
TGTGCCAGCAGCTTAGGTCGGGGGCCCACTGAAGCTTTCTTT	CASSLGRGPTEAFF	.	.	TRBV7-2	TRBJ1-1
TGTGCCAGCAGTTTGTCCTGGGGCTACACCTTC	CASSLSWGYTF	.	.	TRBV12-3/TRBV12-4	TRBJ1-2
TGTGCCAGCAGGCCCGGGACGGCAACTAATGAAAAACTGTTTTTT	CASRPGTATNEKLFF	.	.	TRBV11-1	TRBJ1-4
TGTGCCAGCAGTTTACGGACAGTACACATTCAGTACTTC	CASSLRTVHIQYF	.	.	TRBV28	TRBJ2-4
TGTGCCACGCGACTAGGCGCGAACACCGGGGAGCTGTTTTTT	CATRLGANTGELFF	.	once	TRBV2	TRBJ2-2
TGCGCCAGCAGTGAGGATTTGAATCAGCCCCAGCATTTT	CASSEDLNQPQHF	.	.	TRBV10-1	TRBJ1-5
TGTGCCAGCGGGTCACCAGGGGCTGGGGTTTATGGCTACACCTTC	CASGSPGAGVYGYTF	.	.	TRBV6-5	TRBJ1-2
TGTGCCAGTACCCCAACTACCTTGAACACTGAAGCTTTCTTT	CASTPTTLNTEAFF	.	.	TRBV19	TRBJ1-1
TGTGCCAGCAGCCCCTCAGCGGTCAGGGGCAATCAGCCCCAGCATTTT	CASSPSAVRGNQPQHF	.	.	TRBV9	TRBJ1-5
TGTGCCAGTACGATAGCGGGACGGGGAACCGGGGAGCTGTTTTTT	CASTIAGRGTGELFF	TRBD2	once	TRBV25-1	TRBJ2-2
TGTGCCAGCAGCAAAGAGTCGACTAGCGGGGGGACTAACACAGATACGCAGTATTTT	CASSKESTSGGTNTDTQYF	.	.	TRBV21-1	TRBJ2-3
TGTGCCAGCAGCTTCAATAGCGGGAGGAACACCGGGGAGCTGTTTTTT	CASSFNSGRNTGELFF	TRBD2	.	TRBV3-1/TRBV3-2	TRBJ2-2
TGTGCCAGCAGGGGGGGTTGGAATGAGCAGTTCTTC	CASRGGWNEQFF	.	.	TRBV6-5	TRBJ2-1
TGTGCCAGCAGCCCGGGGGCGCTTAGTGCTACTAATGAAAAACTGTTTTTT	CASSPGALSATNEKLFF	.	.	TRBV5-4	TRBJ1-4
TGTGCCACCAGCAGGCGGACAGAAGAGACCCAGTACTTC	CATSRRTEETQYF	.	.	TRBV15	TRBJ2-5
TGTGCCAGCAGTTACGCAGGTGGAGACACCGGGGAGCTGTTTTTT	CASSYAGGDTGELFF	.	few	TRBV6-2/TRBV6-3	TRBJ2-2
TGTGCCAGCAGCCCCCAGGGGGTTTTTAATGAAAAACTGTTTTTT	CASSPQGVFNEKLFF	TRBD1	.	TRBV9	TRBJ1-4
TGTGCCTGGAACGCAGGGTCGGGCACCGGGGAGCTGTTTTTT	CAWNAGSGTGELFF	.	once	TRBV30	TRBJ2-2
TGTGCCTGGAGTGTAAGGGCTAGCAATCAGCCCCAGCATTTT	CAWSVRASNQPQHF	.	.	TRBV30	TRBJ1-5
TGTGCCAGCAGAATGAGGCCTGGAGAGACCCAGTACTTC	CASRMRPGETQYF	.	.	TRBV6-5	TRBJ2-5
TGTGCCTGGAGTGTCGGACAGTATGGCTACACCTTC	CAWSVGQYGYTF	.	once	TRBV30	TRBJ1-2
TGTGCCAGCTCCTCAGAAGGGGGAAATCAGCCCCAGCATTTT	CASSSEGGNQPQHF	.	.	TRBV18	TRBJ1-5
TGTGCCAGCAGCAAGGGACAGGGGACCTACGAGCAGTACTTC	CASSKGQGTYEQYF	TRBD1	.	TRBV9	TRBJ2-7
TGTGCCTGGAGGATAAAACAATGGTCCGAGCAGTACTTC	CAWRIKQWSEQYF	.	.	TRBV30	TRBJ2-7
TGTGCCAGCACCCAAAGGGGGGGGACAGGGGCCTACGAGCAGTACTTC	CASTQRGGTGAYEQYF	TRBD1	.	TRBV27	TRBJ2-7
TGTGCCAGCAGAGGGGGGGGCCACTACGAGCAGTACTTC	CASRGGGHYEQYF	.	.	TRBV12-3/TRBV12-4	TRBJ2-7
TGTGCCAGCAGCTTAAGGGAAGGAGGCGGCTACACCTTC	CASSLREGGGYTF	.	.	TRBV5-6	TRBJ1-2
TGTGCCAGCTCACCAGGGCAGGCACCAACCTACGAGCAGTACTTC	CASSPGQAPTYEQYF	.	.	TRBV18	TRBJ2-7